A single sample gave rise to the 15 T cell receptor beta chains below, sequenced in a study of T cell responses to AZD1222 COVID-19 vaccine. Libraries were prepared by immunoSEQ multiplex PCR; TCRdb keeps only in-frame clonotypes and omits some of them. The table shows roughly 150,000 clones, with 87% occurring only once. The specimen comprised peripheral blood, sampled 28 days after the second AZD1222 dose. The receptors were gathered from an adult who received the AZD1222 COVID-19 vaccine.

This clone was picked up one time. J is TRBJ1-2 and V is TRBV6-5; D gene unclear. The CDR3 runs to 13 residues. Trimming took off 2 bases at V and 2 bases at J, with 6 bases between the two ends. Germline V gene lookup returns CDR1 MNHEY and CDR2 SVGAGI. The CDR3 nucleotides read TGTGCCAGCAGTTACGACATGAACTATGGCTACACCTTC. It translates to CASSYDMNYGYTF.

The chain recombines TRBV7-9 with TRBJ1-6, with TRBD1 matching 11 bases. V lost 11 bases and J lost 7; bases outside the gene matches: 4. Per the germline V gene, CDR1 is SEHNR and CDR2 is FQNEAQ (reference sequence). This CDR3 has 13 amino acids. The CDR3 DNA is TGTGCCGGCTGGACAGGGGGCAATTCACCCCTCCACTTT. Translation: CAGWTGGNSPLHF. The whole variable domain, filled in from reference TRBV7-9 and TRBJ1-6, reads DTGVSQNPRHKITKRGQNVTFRCDPISEHNRLYWYRQTLGQGPEFLTYFQNEAQLEKSRLLSDRFSAERPKGSFSTLEIQRTEQGDSAMYLCAGWTGGNSPLHFGNGTRLTVT.

CDR3 DNA sequence: TGTGCCAGCAGCCGGATCAGGGGGGAGAACACTGAAGCTTTCTTT. This codes for CASSRIRGENTEAFF. The chain has TRBV5-5 and TRBJ1-1, with 7 bases aligning to TRBD1. This CDR3 region has 15 residues. V dropped 4 bases and J dropped 1; count of bases not matched to a gene: 7. Germline V gene sequence: CDR1 SGHKS, CDR2 YYEKEE (reference sequence).

The chain recombines TRBV4-1 with TRBJ1-2; D gene ambiguous. CDR1 is MGHRA and CDR2 is YSYEKL in the germline V gene. Trimming took off 1 base at V and 8 bases at J, with 23 bases between the two ends. This CDR3 spans 17 amino acids. CDR3 residues: CASSQVFKGREDWGYTF. Here the CDR3 DNA reads TGCGCCAGCAGCCAAGTTTTCAAAGGGAGGGAGGACTGGGGCTACACCTTC.

This chain connects TRBV6-6 to TRBJ1-3; D is unclear. V dropped 7 bases and J dropped 0 bases, with 10 bases sitting between them. Germline loops: CDR1 MNHNY, CDR2 SVGAGI (reference sequence). CDR3 size: 14 residues. For the CDR3, the DNA is TGTGCCAGCAAGGCGGGCACCTCTGGAAACACCATATATTTT. Translating gives CASKAGTSGNTIYF.

The rearrangement joins TRBV7-9 to TRBJ2-7, with D unclear. CDR1 and CDR2 from the germline V gene are SEHNR and FQNEAQ (reference sequence). Trimming took 3 bases from V and 7 from J, leaving 10 bases between them. This CDR3 has 12 residues. The CDR3 spells CASSFELGEQYF. CDR3 sequence (DNA): TGTGCCAGCAGCTTCGAGCTCGGTGAGCAGTACTTC.

The chain employs TRBV18 and TRBJ1-2, with 8 bases fitting TRBD1. CDR1 KGHSH and CDR2 LQKENI come from the germline V gene. The CDR3 has 15 amino acids. With V trimmed by 3 bases and J by 2 bases, 5 bases remained unmatched. The CDR3 protein is CASSPGTGGNYGYTF. DNA of the CDR3: TGTGCCAGCTCACCCGGAACAGGGGGGAACTATGGCTACACCTTC.

The chain carries TRBV5-4 and TRBJ1-2; the D gene is possibly TRBD1 (5 bases). This CDR3 is built from 13 residues. Germline V CDR1 and CDR2: SGHNT, YYREEE (reference sequence). Trimming removed 4 bases from V and 4 bases from J, with 11 bases in between. CDR3 nucleotides: TGTGCCAGCAGCCAGACAGCGGGCTATGGCTACACCTTC. Residues: CASSQTAGYGYTF. Looking up the rest from reference TRBV5-4 and TRBJ1-2 gives the full variable domain: ETGVTQSPTHLIKTRGQQVTLRCSSQSGHNTVSWYQQALGQGPQFIFQYYREEENGRGNFPPRFSGLQFPNYSSELNVNALELDDSALYLCASSQTAGYGYTFGSGTRLTVV.

There are a few counts of this clone. The rearrangement uses TRBV5-6 and TRBJ2-1; no reliable D call. Trimming stripped 2 bases from V and 5 bases from J, with 11 bases between. Germline CDR1 reads SGHDT; CDR2 reads YYEEEE. CDR3 length equals 14 residues. Here the CDR3 reads CASSLRPDNNEQFF. For the CDR3, the DNA is TGTGCCAGCAGCTTACGGCCGGATAACAATGAGCAGTTCTTC.

The V call is TRBV6-1, the J call TRBJ2-4; D is uncertain. CDR3 length: 12 amino acids. From germline, CDR1 is MNHNS and CDR2 SASEGT. Trimming took off 0 bases at V and 3 bases at J, with 0 bases between the two ends. Written as DNA, the CDR3 is TGTGCCAGCAGTGAAGCCAAAAACATTCAGTACTTC. Encoded protein: CASSEAKNIQYF.

This chain joins TRBV7-9 and TRBJ1-1, with 7 bases matching TRBD1. The V gene end was trimmed by 3 bases and the J gene end by 0 bases; junction bases not matched to a gene: 4. The CDR3 has 15 amino acids. Germline V gives CDR1 SEHNR, CDR2 FQNEAQ (reference sequence). The CDR3 is CASSFRQGMNTEAFF. The CDR3 coding sequence is TGTGCCAGCAGCTTCAGACAGGGTATGAACACTGAAGCTTTCTTT. The whole variable domain, filled in from reference TRBV7-9 and TRBJ1-1, reads DTGVSQNPRHKITKRGQNVTFRCDPISEHNRLYWYRQTLGQGPEFLTYFQNEAQLEKSRLLSDRFSAERPKGSFSTLEIQRTEQGDSAMYLCASSFRQGMNTEAFFGQGTRLTVV.

This clone has just one count. V and J are TRBV3-1 (or the pseudogene TRBV3-2) and TRBJ2-7; TRBD1 or TRBD2 may be the D gene (6 bases each). The germline V and J ends were trimmed by 1 base and 0 bases, with 16 bases remaining between them. Per the germline V gene, CDR1 is LGHDT and CDR2 is YNNKEL (reference sequence). This CDR3 comprises 17 residues. The CDR3, as DNA: TGTGCCAGCAGCCAAGGAGGGGGGACTGCTCGCTCCTACGAGCAGTACTTC. As protein: CASSQGGGTARSYEQYF.

The chain is built from TRBV7-9 and TRBJ1-5; TRBD1 is a possible D gene (6 bases). The CDR3 loop spans 15 amino acids. Germline V lookup: CDR1 SEHNR, CDR2 FQNEAQ (reference sequence). V was pared by 1 base and J by 0 bases, with 7 bases between. CDR3 region: CASSLGGPSNQPQHF. The CDR3 DNA follows: TGTGCCAGCAGCTTAGGGGGGCCTAGCAATCAGCCCCAGCATTTT.

The gene calls are TRBV6-1 and TRBJ2-5; D gene ambiguous. The V end was cut by 3 bases, the J end by 5 bases, with 7 bases between. The CDR3 extends over 12 amino acids. Germline CDR1 is MNHNS and CDR2 is SASEGT. CDR3 residues: CASSEWVETQYF. As DNA, the CDR3 is TGTGCCAGCAGTGAGTGGGTGGAGACCCAGTACTTC.

This clone appeared once. V gene TRBV6-1 combines with J gene TRBJ1-2; D uncertain. V dropped 1 base and J dropped 8 bases, with 14 bases sitting between them. In germline, CDR1 is MNHNS, CDR2 SASEGT. This CDR3 contains 14 residues. This CDR3 reads CASSEVMAPRGYTF. Written as DNA, the CDR3 is TGTGCCAGCAGTGAAGTTATGGCCCCCCGGGGCTACACCTTC.